The next 20 T cell receptor beta chains were all read from a single sample in a study of cytomegalovirus exposure and HLA in healthy donors. Researchers ran the PCR with 60 Vbeta and 13 Jbeta primers. Repertoires were generated with immunoSEQ multiplex PCR, while TCRdb's copy carries only in-frame clones and drops some. The table has some 180,000 clones, about 77% seen once; the top ten hold 2.9%. Sample: PBMCs. The receptor set was obtained from a female donor in good health and CMV-seronegative.

This chain links TRBV5-4 with TRBJ1-1, with D tentatively TRBD1 (6 bases). Looked up from germline, CDR1 is SGHNT and CDR2 is YYREEE (reference sequence). There are 18 residues in the CDR3. V lost 4 bases to trimming and J lost 2 bases, with 24 bases between them. CDR3 region: CASSQVRLGQRINTEAFF. The CDR3 bases are TGTGCCAGCAGCCAAGTCCGGTTAGGACAGAGAATTAACACTGAAGCTTTCTTT.

The rearrangement joins TRBV9 to TRBJ2-5, with D maybe TRBD2 (6 bases). Germline V gives CDR1 SGDLS, CDR2 YYNGEE. The CDR3 extends over 18 amino acids. The V end lost 2 bases, the J end lost 0 bases, and 20 bases lay between the germline ends. This CDR3 is CASSVNPLGGGNQETQYF. The CDR3 coding sequence is TGTGCCAGCAGCGTCAACCCATTGGGGGGTGGGAACCAAGAGACCCAGTACTTC.

This clone was observed a handful of times. CDR3 in amino acids: CASSMGGDTQYF. The CDR3 nucleotides are TGTGCCAGTAGTATGGGCGGGGATACGCAGTATTTT. The V call is TRBV19, the J call TRBJ2-3, with D possibly matching TRBD2 (5 bases). The CDR3 covers 12 residues. The germline gives CDR1 LNHDA, CDR2 SQIVND (reference sequence). V was clipped by 3 bases and J by 6 bases, with 7 bases between them.

This rearrangement joins TRBV5-1 to TRBJ1-6; the match to TRBD1 covers 7 bases. Trimming cost V 4 bases and J 0 bases; bases outside gene matches: 4. The CDR3 covers 16 residues. Germline V CDR1 and CDR2: SGHRS, YFSETQ. CDR3 in amino acids: CASSQQGSSYNSPLHF. Here the CDR3 DNA reads TGCGCCAGCAGCCAACAGGGGAGCTCCTATAATTCACCCCTCCACTTT.

The chain recombines TRBV4-1 with TRBJ1-5; D possibly corresponds to TRBD1 (5 bases). V was shortened by 0 bases and J by 5 bases, with 11 bases between the two germline ends. Germline V CDR1 and CDR2: MGHRA, YSYEKL. This CDR3 comprises 15 residues. As DNA, the CDR3 is TGCGCCAGCAGCCAAGAGAGGCAGGGCCATCAGCCCCAGCATTTT. Its protein product is CASSQERQGHQPQHF.

The rearrangement links TRBV19 to TRBJ2-5, with TRBD1 matching 9 bases. The closer fit of TRBJ2-7 to the DNA end suggests the J call may be wrong. This CDR3 has 12 residues. Germline lookup yields CDR1 LNHDA and CDR2 SQIVND (reference sequence). The DNA of the CDR3 is TGTGCCACTAGACAGGGGGTCTACGAGCAGTACTTC. Its protein is CATRQGVYEQYF.

The rearrangement uses TRBV7-8 and TRBJ1-1; unclear D gene. Trimming left V 10 bases short and J 0 bases short, with 18 bases between. CDR1 is SGHVS, CDR2 FQNEAQ, per germline. This CDR3 spans 15 amino acids. CDR3 nucleotides: TGTGCCACGGCCGGTGGGGAGGCGGTGAACACTGAAGCTTTCTTT. Residues: CATAGGEAVNTEAFF.

Worth noting for this clone: The same CDR3 can be traced to other DNA sequences in this sample. This chain joins TRBV4-2 and TRBJ2-3, with D possibly matching TRBD2 (6 bases). The CDR3 runs 14 residues. Germline V gene data show CDR1 as LGHNA and CDR2 as YNFKEQ. V was cut by 3 bases and J by 1 base, with 8 bases left in between. DNA for the CDR3: TGTGCCAGCAGCCAGGCTAGCGGCACAGATACGCAGTATTTT. Amino acid sequence: CASSQASGTDTQYF.

V and J are TRBV4-2 and TRBJ1-4, with D maybe TRBD1 (6 bases). There are 18 residues in the CDR3. V dropped 0 bases and J dropped 2 bases, with 16 bases sitting between them. CDR1 and CDR2 from the germline V gene are LGHNA and YNFKEQ. CDR3 residues: CASSQEVAGGWTNEKLFF. The CDR3 bases are TGTGCCAGCAGCCAAGAAGTAGCGGGGGGCTGGACTAATGAAAAACTGTTTTTT.

In regard to this clone: Germline and junction disagree at one end, which may indicate a read error. The chain links TRBV7-7 to TRBJ2-2; perhaps TRBD1 as D (6 bases). CDR3 size: 15 residues. Germline CDR1 reads SSHAT; CDR2 reads FNYEAQ (reference sequence). This chain's CDR3 is CASSSLTGNTGELFF. The CDR3 DNA sequence: TGTGCTAGCAGCTCACTGACAGGGAACACCGGGGAGCTGTTTTTT.

Concerning this clone: The germline gene is not matched at one end of the junction; a read error may be the cause. The rearrangement uses TRBV7-9 and TRBJ2-6; D might be TRBD1 (6 bases). Germline CDR1 SEHNR, CDR2 FQNEAQ (reference sequence). The CDR3 runs to 17 residues. Written as DNA, the CDR3 is TGTTCCAGCAGCTACAGCGACGACAGGACTGGGGCCAACGTCCTGACTTTC. It specifies CSSSYSDDRTGANVLTF.

This CDR3 is CASSSGTEGNEKLFF. CDR3 coding DNA: TGCGCCAGCAGCTCCGGGACAGAGGGTAATGAAAAACTGTTTTTT. The rearrangement joins TRBV5-1 to TRBJ1-4; 7 bases are a match to TRBD1. V shed 3 bases and J 4 bases; nucleotides not matched to a gene: 6. Germline values: CDR1 SGHRS, CDR2 YFSETQ. This CDR3 has 15 amino acids.

V and J are TRBV28 and TRBJ2-7; TRBD2 matches at 10 bases. The CDR3 spans 15 residues. With V trimmed by 8 bases and J by 5 bases, 12 bases remained unmatched. Germline V gene lookup returns CDR1 MDHEN and CDR2 SYDVKM. The CDR3 sequence: CASRQRGGPSDEQYF. For the CDR3, the DNA is TGTGCCAGCCGCCAGCGGGGGGGCCCTTCCGACGAGCAGTACTTC. Combining the CDR3 with reference TRBV28 and TRBJ2-7 gives the whole variable domain DVKVTQSSRYLVKRTGEKVFLECVQDMDHENMFWYRQDPGLGLRLIYFSYDVKMKEKGDIPEGYSVSREKKERFSLILESASTNQTSMYLCASRQRGGPSDEQYFGPGTRLTVT.

The chain recombines TRBV11-1 with TRBJ2-5; maybe TRBD1 (6 bases). CDR3 length equals 15 residues. V lost 5 bases, J lost 7 bases, and 20 bases lay in between. Germline V gives CDR1 SGHAT, CDR2 FQDESV (reference sequence). For the CDR3, the DNA is TGTGCCAGCAGCCAGAATCAACAGGGACCGGGGACCCAGTACTTC. Encoded protein: CASSQNQQGPGTQYF.

This clone was detected only a few times. The gene calls are TRBV7-3 and TRBJ2-7; perhaps TRBD1 as D (5 bases). The germline V gene has CDR1 SGHTA and CDR2 FQGTGA. The CDR3 totals 13 residues. V gave up 2 bases and J gave up 0 bases, with 5 bases separating them. CDR3 bases: TGTGCCAGCAGCTTAGACAGCTCCTACGAGCAGTACTTC. Its translation: CASSLDSSYEQYF.

The chain employs TRBV2 and TRBJ1-6; possibly TRBD1 for D (6 bases). This CDR3 contains 15 residues. CDR1 is SNHLY, CDR2 FYNNEI, per germline. Trimming pared 3 bases from V and 4 bases from J, leaving 10 bases between. The CDR3 sequence: CASSDSGQYNSPLHF. CDR3 in DNA: TGTGCCAGCAGTGATTCAGGACAGTATAATTCACCCCTCCACTTT.

V is TRBV9 and J is TRBJ2-5; a weak D match, TRBD1 (6 bases). The CDR3 is 18 amino acids. CDR1 and CDR2 (germline): SGDLS, YYNGEE. Trimming cost V 0 bases and J 6 bases, with 24 bases left between them. CDR3 nucleotides: TGTGCCAGCAGCGTAGGAGGTATGAACAGGGATAGTGGAAAGACCCAGTACTTC. This codes for CASSVGGMNRDSGKTQYF.

Details on this clone: At one end, the junction sequence differs from germline, possibly due to a read error. The sample carries other DNA sequences with the same CDR3. The V call is TRBV18, the J call TRBJ2-5; TRBD1 matches at 8 bases. Germline lookup yields CDR1 KGHSH and CDR2 LQKENI. This CDR3 has 14 amino acids. The DNA of the CDR3 is TGCGCCAGCTCACCGGACAGGGTTTCGGAGACCCAGTACTTC. Protein sequence: CASSPDRVSETQYF.

This sequence joins TRBV4-1 and TRBJ1-4; no firm D call. The length of the CDR3 is 14 residues. Between the trimmed V and J ends, which lost 0 bases and 6 bases, there was a span of 8 bases. The V gene's germline CDR1 is MGHRA and CDR2 YSYEKL. The CDR3 reads CASSQEGRYEKLFF. Written as DNA, the CDR3 is TGCGCCAGCAGCCAAGAAGGGAGATATGAAAAACTGTTTTTT.

This clone has only a few counts. The rearrangement joins TRBV5-5 to TRBJ2-7, with 9 bases lining up with TRBD1. The CDR3 is 13 amino acids. Trimming cost V 5 bases and J 3 bases; bases outside gene matches: 3. Germline assignment: CDR1 SGHKS and CDR2 YYEKEE (reference sequence). The CDR3 sequence is CASSRDRVYEQYF. DNA of the CDR3: TGTGCCAGCAGTCGGGACAGGGTCTACGAGCAGTACTTC.